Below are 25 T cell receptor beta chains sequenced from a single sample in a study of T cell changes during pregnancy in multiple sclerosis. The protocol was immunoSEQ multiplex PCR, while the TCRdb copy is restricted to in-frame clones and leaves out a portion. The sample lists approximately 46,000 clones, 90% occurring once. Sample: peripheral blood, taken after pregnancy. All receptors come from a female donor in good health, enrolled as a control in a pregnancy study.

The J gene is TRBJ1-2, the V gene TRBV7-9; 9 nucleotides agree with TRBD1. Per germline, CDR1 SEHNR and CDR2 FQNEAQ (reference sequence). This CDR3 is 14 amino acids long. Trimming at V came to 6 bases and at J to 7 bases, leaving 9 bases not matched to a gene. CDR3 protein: CASRTSGTGFGYTF. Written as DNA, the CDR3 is TGTGCCAGCAGGACCTCCGGGACAGGGTTTGGCTACACCTTC.

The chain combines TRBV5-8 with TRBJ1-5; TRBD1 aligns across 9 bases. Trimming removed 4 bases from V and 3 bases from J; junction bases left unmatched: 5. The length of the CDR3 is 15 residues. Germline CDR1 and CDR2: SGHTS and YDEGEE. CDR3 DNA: TGTGCCAGCAGCCCGGGACAGGGCATCAATCAGCCCCAGCATTTT. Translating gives CASSPGQGINQPQHF.

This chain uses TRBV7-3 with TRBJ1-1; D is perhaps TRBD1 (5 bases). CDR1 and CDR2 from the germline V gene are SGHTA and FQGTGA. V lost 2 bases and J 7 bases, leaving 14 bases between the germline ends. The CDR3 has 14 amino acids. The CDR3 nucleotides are TGTGCCAGCAGCTTAGGGGGGAACGCCCATGAAGCTTTCTTT. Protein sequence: CASSLGGNAHEAFF.

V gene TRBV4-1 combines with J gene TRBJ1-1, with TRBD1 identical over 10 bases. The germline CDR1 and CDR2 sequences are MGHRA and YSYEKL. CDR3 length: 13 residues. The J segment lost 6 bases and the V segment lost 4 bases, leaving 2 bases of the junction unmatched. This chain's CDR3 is CASSRGQGAEAFF. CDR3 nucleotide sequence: TGCGCCAGCAGCCGCGGACAGGGGGCTGAAGCTTTCTTT.

The CDR3 coding sequence is TGCGCCAGCAGCTTGGGGGACTTCAACAATGAGCAGTTCTTC. Its translation is CASSLGDFNNEQFF. The chain has TRBV5-1 and TRBJ2-1, with TRBD2 as a possible D gene (6 bases). The germline V and J ends were trimmed by 0 bases and 5 bases, with 9 bases remaining between them. In germline, CDR1 is SGHRS, CDR2 YFSETQ. The CDR3 covers 14 residues.

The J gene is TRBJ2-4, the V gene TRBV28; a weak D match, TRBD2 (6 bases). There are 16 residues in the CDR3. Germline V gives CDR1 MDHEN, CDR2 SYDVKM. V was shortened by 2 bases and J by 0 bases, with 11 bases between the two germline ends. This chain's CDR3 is CASSLGGALAKNIQYF. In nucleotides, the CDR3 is TGTGCCAGCAGTTTAGGCGGGGCTTTAGCCAAAAACATTCAGTACTTC.

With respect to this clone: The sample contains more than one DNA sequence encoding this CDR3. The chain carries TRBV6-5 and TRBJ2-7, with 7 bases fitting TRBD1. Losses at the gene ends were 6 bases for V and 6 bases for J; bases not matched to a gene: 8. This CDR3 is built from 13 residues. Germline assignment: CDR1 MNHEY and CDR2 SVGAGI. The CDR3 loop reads CASSRTGVGEQYF. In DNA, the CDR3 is TGTGCCAGCAGCCGAACAGGGGTCGGCGAGCAGTACTTC.

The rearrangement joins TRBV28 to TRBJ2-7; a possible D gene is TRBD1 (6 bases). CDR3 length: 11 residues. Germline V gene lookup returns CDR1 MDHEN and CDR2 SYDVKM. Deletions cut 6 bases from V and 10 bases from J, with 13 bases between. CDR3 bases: TGTGCCAGCAGCGAAGTACAGGGCCAGTACTTC. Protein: CASSEVQGQYF.

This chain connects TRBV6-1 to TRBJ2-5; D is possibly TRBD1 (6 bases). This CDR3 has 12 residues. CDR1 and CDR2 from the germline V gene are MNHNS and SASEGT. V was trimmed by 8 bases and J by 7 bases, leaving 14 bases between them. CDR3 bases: TGTGCCAGCGGAACAGGGAAGGGGACCCAGTACTTC. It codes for CASGTGKGTQYF.

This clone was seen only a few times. In nucleotides, the CDR3 is TGCAGTGCCCAGGGCGCGGCTGAAGCTTTCTTT. Protein: CSAQGAAEAFF. The J gene is TRBJ1-1, the V gene TRBV20-1; D might be TRBD1 (5 bases). Germline CDR1 reads DFQATT; CDR2 reads SNEGSKA (reference sequence). The CDR3 is made up of 11 amino acids. V was trimmed by 6 bases and J by 6 bases, leaving 11 bases between them.

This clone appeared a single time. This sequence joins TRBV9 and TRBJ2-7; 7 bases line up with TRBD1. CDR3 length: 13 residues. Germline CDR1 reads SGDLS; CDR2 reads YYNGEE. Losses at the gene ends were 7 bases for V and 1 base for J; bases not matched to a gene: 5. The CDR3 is CASGPTGSYEQYF. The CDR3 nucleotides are TGTGCCAGCGGTCCGACAGGGTCCTACGAGCAGTACTTC.

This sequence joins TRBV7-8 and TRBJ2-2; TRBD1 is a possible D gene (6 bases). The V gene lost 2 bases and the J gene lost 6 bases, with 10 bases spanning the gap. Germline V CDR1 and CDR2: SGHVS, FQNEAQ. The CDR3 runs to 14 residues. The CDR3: CASSLIRGPGELFF. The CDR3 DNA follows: TGTGCCAGCAGCTTAATCAGGGGCCCCGGGGAGCTGTTTTTT.

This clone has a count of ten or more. The CDR3: CASSTRTANYGYTF. Written as DNA, the CDR3 is TGTGCCAGTAGTACCCGGACTGCTAACTATGGCTACACCTTC. The chain uses TRBV19 and TRBJ1-2; D call uncertain. V was shortened by 4 bases and J by 0 bases, with 9 bases between the two germline ends. This CDR3 region has 14 residues. Germline V CDR1 and CDR2: LNHDA, SQIVND (reference sequence).

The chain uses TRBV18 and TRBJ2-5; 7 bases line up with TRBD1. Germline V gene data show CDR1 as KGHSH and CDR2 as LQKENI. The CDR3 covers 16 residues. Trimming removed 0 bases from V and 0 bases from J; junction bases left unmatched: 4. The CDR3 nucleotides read TGTGCCAGCTCACCACCGTTGGACAGGTACCAAGAGACCCAGTACTTC. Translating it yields CASSPPLDRYQETQYF.

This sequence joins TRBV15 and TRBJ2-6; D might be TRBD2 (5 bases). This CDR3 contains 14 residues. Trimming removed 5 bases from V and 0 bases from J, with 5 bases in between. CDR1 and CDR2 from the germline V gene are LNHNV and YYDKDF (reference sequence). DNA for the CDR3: TGTGCCACCAGCGAGGGCTCTGGGGCCAACGTCCTGACTTTC. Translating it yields CATSEGSGANVLTF.

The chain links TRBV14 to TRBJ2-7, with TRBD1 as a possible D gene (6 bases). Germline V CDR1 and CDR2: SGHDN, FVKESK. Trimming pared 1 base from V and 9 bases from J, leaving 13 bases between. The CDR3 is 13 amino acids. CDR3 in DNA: TGTGCCAGCAGCCAAGCACCACAGGGCGGGCAGTACTTC. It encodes CASSQAPQGGQYF.

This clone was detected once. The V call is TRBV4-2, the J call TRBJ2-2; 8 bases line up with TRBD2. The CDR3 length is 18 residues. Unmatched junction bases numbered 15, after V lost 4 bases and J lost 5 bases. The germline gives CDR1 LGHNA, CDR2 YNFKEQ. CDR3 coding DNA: TGTGCCAGCAGCCCTCCTCCGTTTTTCGGGGGGGGGACCGGGGAGCTGTTTTTT. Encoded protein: CASSPPPFFGGGTGELFF.

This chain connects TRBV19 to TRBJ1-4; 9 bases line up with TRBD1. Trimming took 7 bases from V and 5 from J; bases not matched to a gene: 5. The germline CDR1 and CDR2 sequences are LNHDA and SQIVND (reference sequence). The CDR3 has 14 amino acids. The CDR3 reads CASMNRGPNEKLFF. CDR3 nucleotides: TGTGCCAGTATGAACAGGGGGCCGAATGAAAAACTGTTTTTT.

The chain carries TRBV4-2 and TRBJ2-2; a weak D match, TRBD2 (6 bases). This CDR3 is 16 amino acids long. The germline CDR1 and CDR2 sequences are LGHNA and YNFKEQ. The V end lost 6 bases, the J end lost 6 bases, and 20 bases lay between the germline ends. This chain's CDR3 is CASSHSPRERSGELFF. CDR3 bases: TGTGCCAGCAGTCACTCCCCCCGGGAGAGGTCCGGGGAGCTGTTTTTT.

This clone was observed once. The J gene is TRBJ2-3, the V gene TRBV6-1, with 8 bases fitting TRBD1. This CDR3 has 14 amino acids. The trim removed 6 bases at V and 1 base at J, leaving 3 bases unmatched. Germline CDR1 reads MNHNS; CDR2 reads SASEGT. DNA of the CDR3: TGTGCCAGCAGGGCGACAGGGGGCACAGATACGCAGTATTTT. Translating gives CASRATGGTDTQYF.

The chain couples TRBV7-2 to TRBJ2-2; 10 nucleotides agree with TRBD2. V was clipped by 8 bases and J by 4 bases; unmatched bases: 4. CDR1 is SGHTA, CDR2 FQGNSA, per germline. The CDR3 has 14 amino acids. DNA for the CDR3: TGTGCCAGCCTCCTAGCGGGGGTCACCGGGGAGCTGTTTTTT. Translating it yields CASLLAGVTGELFF.

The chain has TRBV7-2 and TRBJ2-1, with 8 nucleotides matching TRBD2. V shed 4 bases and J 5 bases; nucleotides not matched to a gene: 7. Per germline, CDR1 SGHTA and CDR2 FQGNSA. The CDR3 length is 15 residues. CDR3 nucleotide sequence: TGTGCCAGCAGCTCTAGGACTAGCACAGACAATGAGCAGTTCTTC. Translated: CASSSRTSTDNEQFF.

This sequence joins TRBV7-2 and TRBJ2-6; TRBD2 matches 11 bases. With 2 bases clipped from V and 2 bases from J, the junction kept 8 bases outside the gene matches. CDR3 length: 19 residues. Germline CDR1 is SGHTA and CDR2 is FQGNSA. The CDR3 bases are TGTGCCAGCAGCTTATATCGGCTAGCGGGAGGAACTGGGGCCAACGTCCTGACTTTC. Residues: CASSLYRLAGGTGANVLTF.

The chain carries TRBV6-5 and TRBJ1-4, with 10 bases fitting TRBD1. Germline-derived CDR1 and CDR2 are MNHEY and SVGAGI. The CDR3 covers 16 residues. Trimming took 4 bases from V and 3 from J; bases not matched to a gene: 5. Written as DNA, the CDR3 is TGTGCCAGCAGTTTCGACAGGGGGCGAGCTAATGAAAAACTGTTTTTT. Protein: CASSFDRGRANEKLFF.

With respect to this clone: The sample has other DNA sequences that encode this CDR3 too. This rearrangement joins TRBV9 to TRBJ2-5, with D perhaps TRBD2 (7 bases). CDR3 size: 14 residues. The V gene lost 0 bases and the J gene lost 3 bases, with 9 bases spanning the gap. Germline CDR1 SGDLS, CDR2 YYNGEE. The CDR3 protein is CASSVEGGKETQYF. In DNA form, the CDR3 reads TGTGCCAGCAGCGTAGAGGGGGGGAAAGAGACCCAGTACTTC.